This TCR beta chain was found in a study of T cell responses to AZD1222 COVID-19 vaccine. Overall study findings and caveats: Just a handful of AZD1222 recipients tested seropositive at baseline.

This clone was seen a few times. Antigen: not known. The protocol was immunoSEQ multiplex PCR, while the TCRdb copy is restricted to in-frame clones and leaves out a portion. The repertoire holds tens of thousands of clones, with approximately 90% as singletons. The CDR3 extends over 17 amino acids. V trimming: 3 bases; J trimming: 0 bases; junction bases outside the gene matches: 8. Germline loops: CDR1 MGHRA, CDR2 YSYEKL. The starting material was peripheral blood, obtained on day 0 of AZD1222 vaccination. The chain employs TRBV4-1 and TRBJ2-1; 7 bases map to TRBD2. The TCR comes from an adult in good health. In DNA form, the CDR3 reads TGCGCCAGCAGCCAGCCACTAGCGCCTAGCTCCTACAATGAGCAGTTCTTC. Translated, it gives CASSQPLAPSSYNEQFF.